The entry below gives a single T cell receptor beta chain sequence along with its context. TCRdb's copy holds only in-frame clones and misses some; the assay was immunoSEQ multiplex PCR. The data contain tens of thousands of clones, about two thirds of them singletons. This record belongs to a study of cytotoxic CD8 clonotypes in ibrutinib-treated CLL. The ends lost 7 bases at V and 0 bases at J; junction bases unmatched: 4. Germline V gives CDR1 LNHDA, CDR2 SQIVND (reference sequence). This CDR3 is built from 15 residues. The sequence came from a human donor with chronic lymphocytic leukemia. V is TRBV19 and J is TRBJ1-5; 9 bases agree with TRBD1. The specimen comprised PBMCs, sampled at disease progression, from a patient treated with ibrutinib. The CDR3 nucleotides are TGTGCCAGTACCGGGACAGGGATTAGCAATCAGCCCCAGCATTTT. Its translation is CASTGTGISNQPQHF.